This is a list of T cell receptor beta chains from one sample in a study of T-cell memory formation after mild COVID-19. TCRdb passed the 5' RACE reads through MiXCR, listing each CDR3 protein once. This sample carries roughly 170,000 distinct CDR3 sequences, over 20% of them seen once, and the ten largest clones take roughly 24%. Sequenced material: PBMCs or a T cell subset sorted from them (not recorded which). Receptor source: an adult woman who had mild COVID-19 (a few samples of this study predate the infection). Cell type and time point are not known. Each CDR3 is given with its conserved first and last residue. Size is stated for part of the rows, as once, few or many counts, or as a class when the clone is expanded.

size	J	V	CDR3
few	TRBJ2-5	TRBV29-1	CSVAPSGAGVVETQYF
few	TRBJ2-1	TRBV7-9	CASSPPDSSSYNEQFF
few	TRBJ2-2	TRBV30	CAWSGGVDGELFF
NA	TRBJ2-7	TRBV27	CASSLSPRYEQYF
few	TRBJ2-5	TRBV3-1	CASSQGDSQETQYF
few	TRBJ2-3	TRBV10-3	CAISEGLMNTDTQYF
many	TRBJ1-1	TRBV5-1	CASSPGPNTEAFF
few	TRBJ2-7	TRBV20-1	CSARDFGTSGYEQYF
NA	TRBJ2-1	TRBV7-8	CASSLGGRLSSYNEQFF
few	TRBJ1-3	TRBV7-3	CASSFRDRNTIYF